The clone carrying this T cell receptor beta chain was detected only a few times. Antigen: not known. MiXCR, run by TCRdb on the reads, gives a single entry per CDR3 protein. The sample contains approximately 590,000 distinct CDR3 sequences, 35% to 50% of which appear only once. The sample comes from a study of T cell repertoires in cytomegalovirus infection. At the level of the study: Selected CMV epitopes included recently identified HLA-C-restricted ones as well as well-studied HLA-B-restricted ones. Public TCR beta signatures provided an indication of both CMV infection and a matching HLA type. Study-level results: Based on cumulative public TCR beta family frequency, carriers of CMV plus the relevant HLA were identified. The ex vivo response was dominated by HLA-C-restricted CMV-specific TCR beta clonotypes.

The sample consisted of cultured PBMCs, taken from culture after CMV antigen stimulation. This TCR was sampled from a human donor in good health (CMV status not recorded). Some clones in this sample may be carry-over from other donors' samples.

The CDR3 loop is CSVDGGGPDTQYF. DNA for the CDR3: TGCAGCGTTGACGGGGGAGGGCCAGATACGCAGTATTTT. The chain uses TRBV29-1 and TRBJ2-3; 7 positions match TRBD2. The CDR3 is 13 residues long. V shed 3 bases and J 4 bases; nucleotides not matched to a gene: 4. The germline V gene has CDR1 SQVTM and CDR2 ANQGSEA.